This T cell receptor beta chain appears in the sequencing data of a study of T cell responses to AZD1222 COVID-19 vaccine. Assay: immunoSEQ multiplex PCR; the TCRdb copy retains only in-frame clones and omits some. The table records roughly 67,000 clones, roughly nine tenths of them present only once. A note on this clone: What it recognizes is unknown.

The study's findings and limits: Unmutated variant regions are reportedly the target of nearly half of TCRs that are spike-specific. Donors were largely white British and mainly female; clonal diversity was possibly underestimated.

Germline V CDR1 and CDR2: SGHVS, FNYEAQ. V shed 1 base and J 2 bases; nucleotides not matched to a gene: 4. The CDR3 runs to 15 residues. The TCR was taken from an adult who received the AZD1222 COVID-19 vaccine. V gene TRBV7-6 combines with J gene TRBJ2-7; 8 positions match TRBD2. Sample: peripheral blood, taken 28 days after the second AZD1222 dose. The CDR3 sequence: CASSLGLAGAYEQYF. The CDR3, as DNA: TGTGCCAGCAGCTTAGGGCTAGCGGGCGCCTACGAGCAGTACTTC.